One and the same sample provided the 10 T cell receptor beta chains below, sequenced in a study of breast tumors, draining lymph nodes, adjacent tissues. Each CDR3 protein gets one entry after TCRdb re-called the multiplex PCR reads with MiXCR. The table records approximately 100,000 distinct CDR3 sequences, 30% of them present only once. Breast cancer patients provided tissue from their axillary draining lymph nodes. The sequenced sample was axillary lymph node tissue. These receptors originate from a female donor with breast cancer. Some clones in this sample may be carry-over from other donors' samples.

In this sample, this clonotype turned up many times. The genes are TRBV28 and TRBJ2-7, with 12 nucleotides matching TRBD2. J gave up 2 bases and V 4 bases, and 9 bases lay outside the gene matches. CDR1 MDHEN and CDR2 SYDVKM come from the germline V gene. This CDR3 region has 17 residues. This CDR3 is CASSSAGTSGFTYEQYF. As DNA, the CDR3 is TGTGCCAGCAGTTCCGCGGGGACTAGCGGGTTTACCTACGAGCAGTACTTC.

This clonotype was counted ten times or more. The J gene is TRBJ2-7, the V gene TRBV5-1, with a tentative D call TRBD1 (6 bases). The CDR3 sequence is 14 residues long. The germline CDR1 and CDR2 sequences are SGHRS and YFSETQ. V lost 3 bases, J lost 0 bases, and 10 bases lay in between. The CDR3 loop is CASSSTGHSYEQYF. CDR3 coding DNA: TGCGCCAGCAGCTCGACAGGCCACTCCTACGAGCAGTACTTC.

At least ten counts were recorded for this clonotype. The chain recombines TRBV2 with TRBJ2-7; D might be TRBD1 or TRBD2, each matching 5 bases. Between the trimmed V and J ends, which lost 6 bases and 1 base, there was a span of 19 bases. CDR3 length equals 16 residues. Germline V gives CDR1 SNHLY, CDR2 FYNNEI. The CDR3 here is CASRPDEGRLSYEQYF. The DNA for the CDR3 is TGTGCCAGCAGGCCCGATGAGGGGCGGTTATCCTACGAGCAGTACTTC.

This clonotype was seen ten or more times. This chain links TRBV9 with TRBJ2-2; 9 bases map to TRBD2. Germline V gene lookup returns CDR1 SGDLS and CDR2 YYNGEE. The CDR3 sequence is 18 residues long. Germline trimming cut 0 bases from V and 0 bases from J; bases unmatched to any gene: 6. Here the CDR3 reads CASSVEGGGAANTGELFF. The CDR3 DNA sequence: TGTGCCAGCAGCGTAGAAGGCGGGGGGGCCGCGAACACCGGGGAGCTGTTTTTT.

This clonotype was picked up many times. CDR3 sequence (DNA): TGTGCCACCAGCGACCGACAGGTGTTTAGAAGCAATCAGCCCCAGCATTTT. This sequence encodes CATSDRQVFRSNQPQHF. The V call is TRBV15, the J call TRBJ1-5, with D perhaps matching TRBD1 (6 bases). The CDR3 is made up of 17 amino acids. Germline CDR1 reads LNHNV; CDR2 reads YYDKDF (reference sequence). V was trimmed by 5 bases and J by 1 base, leaving 18 bases between them. The whole variable domain, remainder taken from reference TRBV15 and TRBJ1-5, is DAMVIQNPRYQVTQFGKPVTLSCSQTLNHNVMYWYQQKSSQAPKLLFHYYDKDFNNEADTPDNFQSRRPNTSFCFLDIRSPGLGDTAMYLCATSDRQVFRSNQPQHFGDGTRLSIL.

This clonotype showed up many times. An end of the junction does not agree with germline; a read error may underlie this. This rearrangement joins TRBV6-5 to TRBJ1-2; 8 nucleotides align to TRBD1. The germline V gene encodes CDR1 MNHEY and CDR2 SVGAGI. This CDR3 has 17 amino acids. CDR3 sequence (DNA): TGTGCCAGCAGTCACTCACTACAGGGGGGCGCTGACTATGGCTACACCTTC. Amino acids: CASSHSLQGGADYGYTF.

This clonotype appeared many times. In DNA, the CDR3 is TGCAGTGCTAGGAGGCAGAACACCGGGGAGCTGTTTTTT. Its protein product is CSARRQNTGELFF. The chain combines TRBV20-1 with TRBJ2-2, with no clear D. This CDR3 region has 13 residues. Trimming pared 3 bases from V and 1 base from J, leaving 6 bases between. Looked up from germline, CDR1 is DFQATT and CDR2 is SNEGSKA (reference sequence).

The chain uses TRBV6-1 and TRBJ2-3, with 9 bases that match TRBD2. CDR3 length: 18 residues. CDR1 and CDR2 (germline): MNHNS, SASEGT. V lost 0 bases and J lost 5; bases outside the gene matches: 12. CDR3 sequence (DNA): TGTGCCAGCAGTGAAGCGGGGGCTAGCGGGGCTCCGGGAGATACGCAGTATTTT. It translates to CASSEAGASGAPGDTQYF.

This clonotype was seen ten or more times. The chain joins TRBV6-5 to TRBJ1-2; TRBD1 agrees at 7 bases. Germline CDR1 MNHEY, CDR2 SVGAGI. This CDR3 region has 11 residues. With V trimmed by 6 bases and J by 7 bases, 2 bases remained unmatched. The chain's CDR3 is CASSYRGGYTF. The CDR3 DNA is TGTGCCAGCAGCTACAGGGGTGGCTACACCTTC.

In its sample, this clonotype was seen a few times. CDR3 in amino acids: CASSGGTSGTQYF. In DNA form, the CDR3 reads TGCGCCAGCAGTGGAGGGACTAGCGGGACGCAGTATTTT. V usage is TRBV10-1 and J usage is TRBJ2-3; 12 bases map to TRBD2. The CDR3 totals 13 residues. J was trimmed by 9 bases and V by 4 bases; bases with no gene match: 2. Germline V lookup: CDR1 WNHNN, CDR2 SYGVQD (reference sequence).